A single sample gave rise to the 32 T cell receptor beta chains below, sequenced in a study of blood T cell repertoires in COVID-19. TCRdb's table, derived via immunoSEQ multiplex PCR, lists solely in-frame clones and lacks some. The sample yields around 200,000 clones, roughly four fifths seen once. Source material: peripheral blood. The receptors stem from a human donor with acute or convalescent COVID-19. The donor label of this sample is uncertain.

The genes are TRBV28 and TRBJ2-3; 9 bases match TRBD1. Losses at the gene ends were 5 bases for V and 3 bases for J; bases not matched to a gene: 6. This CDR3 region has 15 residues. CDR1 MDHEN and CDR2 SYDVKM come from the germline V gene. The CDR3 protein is CASSLTGGATDTQYF. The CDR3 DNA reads TGTGCCAGCAGTCTTACAGGGGGCGCGACAGATACGCAGTATTTT.

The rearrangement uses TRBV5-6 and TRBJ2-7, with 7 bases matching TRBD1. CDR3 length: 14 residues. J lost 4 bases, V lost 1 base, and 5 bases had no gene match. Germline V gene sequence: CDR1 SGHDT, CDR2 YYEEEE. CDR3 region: CASSLPGTAYEQYF. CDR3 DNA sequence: TGTGCCAGCAGCTTGCCCGGGACAGCATACGAGCAGTACTTC.

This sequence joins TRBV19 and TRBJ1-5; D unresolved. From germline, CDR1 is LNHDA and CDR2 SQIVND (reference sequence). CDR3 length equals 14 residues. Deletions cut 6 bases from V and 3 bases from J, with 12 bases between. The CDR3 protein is CASSRPGDNQPQHF. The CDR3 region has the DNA TGTGCCAGTAGCCGGCCGGGAGACAATCAGCCCCAGCATTTT.

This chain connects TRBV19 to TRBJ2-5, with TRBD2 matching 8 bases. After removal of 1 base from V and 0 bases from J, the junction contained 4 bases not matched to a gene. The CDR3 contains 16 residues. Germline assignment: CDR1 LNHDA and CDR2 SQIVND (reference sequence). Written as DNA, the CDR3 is TGTGCCAGTAGTATAGGTGGCGGGGGGTACCAAGAGACCCAGTACTTC. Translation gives CASSIGGGGYQETQYF. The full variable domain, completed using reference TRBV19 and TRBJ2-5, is DGGITQSPKYLFRKEGQNVTLSCEQNLNHDAMYWYRQDPGQGLRLIYYSQIVNDFQKGDIAEGYSVSREKKESFPLTVTSAQKNPTAFYLCASSIGGGGYQETQYFGPGTRLLVL.

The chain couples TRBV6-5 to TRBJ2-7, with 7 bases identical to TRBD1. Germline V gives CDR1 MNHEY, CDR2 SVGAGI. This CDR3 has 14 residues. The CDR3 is CACVIGDSSYEQYF. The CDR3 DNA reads TGTGCTTGCGTCATAGGGGACAGTTCCTACGAGCAGTACTTC.

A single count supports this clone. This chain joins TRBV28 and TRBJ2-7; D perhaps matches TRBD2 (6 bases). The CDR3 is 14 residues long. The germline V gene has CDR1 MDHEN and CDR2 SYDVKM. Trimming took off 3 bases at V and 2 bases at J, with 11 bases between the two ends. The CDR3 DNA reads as TGTGCCAGCAGTTTGGGCGGGATGGCCTACGAGCAGTACTTC. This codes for CASSLGGMAYEQYF.

The CDR3 DNA follows: TGTGCCAGTTACAGGACAGGATGGACTGAAGCTTTCTTT. As protein: CASYRTGWTEAFF. V usage is TRBV19 and J usage is TRBJ1-1, with 7 positions matching TRBD1. V lost 8 bases to trimming and J lost 5 bases; unmatched junction nucleotides: 8. The CDR3 contains 13 residues. In germline, CDR1 is LNHDA, CDR2 SQIVND (reference sequence). Looking up the rest from reference TRBV19 and TRBJ1-1 gives the full variable domain: DGGITQSPKYLFRKEGQNVTLSCEQNLNHDAMYWYRQDPGQGLRLIYYSQIVNDFQKGDIAEGYSVSREKKESFPLTVTSAQKNPTAFYLCASYRTGWTEAFFGQGTRLTVV.

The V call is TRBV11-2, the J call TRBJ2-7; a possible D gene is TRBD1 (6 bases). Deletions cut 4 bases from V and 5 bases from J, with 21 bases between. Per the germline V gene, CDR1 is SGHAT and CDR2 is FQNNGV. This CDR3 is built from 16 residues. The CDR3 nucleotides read TGTGCCAGCAGCTCGCACCCGGTGGGTACAGGGAACGAGCAGTACTTC. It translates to CASSSHPVGTGNEQYF.

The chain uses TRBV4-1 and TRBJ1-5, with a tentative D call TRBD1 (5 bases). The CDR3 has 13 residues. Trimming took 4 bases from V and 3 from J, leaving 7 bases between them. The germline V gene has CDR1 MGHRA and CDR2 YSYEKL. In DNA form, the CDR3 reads TGCGCCAGCAGCCCAGGGCACAATCAGCCCCAGCATTTT. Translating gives CASSPGHNQPQHF.

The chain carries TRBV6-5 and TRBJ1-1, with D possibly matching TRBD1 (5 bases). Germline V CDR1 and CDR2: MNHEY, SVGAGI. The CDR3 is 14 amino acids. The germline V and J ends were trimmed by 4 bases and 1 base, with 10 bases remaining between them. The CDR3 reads CASSSDSANTEAFF. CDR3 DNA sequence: TGTGCCAGCAGTTCAGACAGTGCGAACACTGAAGCTTTCTTT.

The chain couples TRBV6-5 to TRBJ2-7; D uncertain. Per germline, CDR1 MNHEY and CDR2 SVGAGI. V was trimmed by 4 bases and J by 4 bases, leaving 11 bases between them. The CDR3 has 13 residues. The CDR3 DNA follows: TGTGCCAGCAGTTCTCCGACTCAATACGAGCAGTACTTC. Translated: CASSSPTQYEQYF.

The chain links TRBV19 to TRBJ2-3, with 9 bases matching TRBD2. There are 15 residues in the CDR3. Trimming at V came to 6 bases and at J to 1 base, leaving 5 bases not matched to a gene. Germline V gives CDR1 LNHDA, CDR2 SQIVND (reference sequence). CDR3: CASRGLAGRTDTQYF. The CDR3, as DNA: TGTGCCAGTAGGGGGCTAGCGGGGCGCACAGATACGCAGTATTTT.

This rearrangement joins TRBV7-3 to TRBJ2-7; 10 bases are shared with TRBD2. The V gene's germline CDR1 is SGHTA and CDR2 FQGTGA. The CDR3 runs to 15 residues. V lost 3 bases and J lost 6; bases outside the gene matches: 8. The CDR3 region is CASSFTSGTPGEQYF. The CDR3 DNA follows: TGTGCCAGCAGCTTTACTAGCGGGACTCCGGGCGAGCAGTACTTC.

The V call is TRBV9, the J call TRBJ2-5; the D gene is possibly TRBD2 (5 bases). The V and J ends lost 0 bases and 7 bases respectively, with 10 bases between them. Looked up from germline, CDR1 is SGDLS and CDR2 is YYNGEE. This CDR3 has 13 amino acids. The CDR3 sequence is CASSVATGGTQYF. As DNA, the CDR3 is TGTGCCAGCAGCGTAGCTACCGGAGGGACCCAGTACTTC.

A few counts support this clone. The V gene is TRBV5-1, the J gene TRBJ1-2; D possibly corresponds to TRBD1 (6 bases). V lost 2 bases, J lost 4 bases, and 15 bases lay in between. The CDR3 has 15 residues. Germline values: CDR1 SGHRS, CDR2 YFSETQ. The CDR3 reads CASSFGTRSVYGYTF. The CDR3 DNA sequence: TGCGCCAGCAGCTTCGGGACACGGTCGGTCTATGGCTACACCTTC.

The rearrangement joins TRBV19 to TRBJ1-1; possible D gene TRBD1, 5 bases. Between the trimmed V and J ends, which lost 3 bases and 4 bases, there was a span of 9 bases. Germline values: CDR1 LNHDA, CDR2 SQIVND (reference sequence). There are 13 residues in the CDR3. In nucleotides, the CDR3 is TGTGCCAGTAGTATCAGGGAGGCCACTGAAGCTTTCTTT. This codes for CASSIREATEAFF.

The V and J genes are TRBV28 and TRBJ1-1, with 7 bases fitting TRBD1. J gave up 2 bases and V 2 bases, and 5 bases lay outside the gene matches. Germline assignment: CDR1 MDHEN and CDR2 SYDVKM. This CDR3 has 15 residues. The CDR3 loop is CASSLQGGQNTEAFF. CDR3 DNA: TGTGCCAGCAGTTTACAGGGGGGCCAAAACACTGAAGCTTTCTTT.

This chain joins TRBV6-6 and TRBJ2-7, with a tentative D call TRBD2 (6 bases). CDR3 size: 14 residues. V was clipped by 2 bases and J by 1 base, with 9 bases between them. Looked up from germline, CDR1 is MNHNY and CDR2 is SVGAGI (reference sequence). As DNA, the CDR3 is TGTGCCAGCAGTTACGGCGGGGTATCCTACGAGCAGTACTTC. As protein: CASSYGGVSYEQYF.

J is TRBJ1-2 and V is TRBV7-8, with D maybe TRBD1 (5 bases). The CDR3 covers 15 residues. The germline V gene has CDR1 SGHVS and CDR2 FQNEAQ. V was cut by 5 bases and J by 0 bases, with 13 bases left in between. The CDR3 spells CASSLQGRSNYGYTF. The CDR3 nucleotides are TGTGCCAGCAGCCTCCAGGGCCGGTCTAACTATGGCTACACCTTC.

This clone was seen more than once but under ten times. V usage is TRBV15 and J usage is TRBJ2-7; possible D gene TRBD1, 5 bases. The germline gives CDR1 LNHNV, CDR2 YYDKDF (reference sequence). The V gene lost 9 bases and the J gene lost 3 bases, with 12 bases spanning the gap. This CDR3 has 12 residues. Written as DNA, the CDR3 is TGTGCCACTTCGGACATAAGCTACGAGCAGTACTTC. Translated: CATSDISYEQYF. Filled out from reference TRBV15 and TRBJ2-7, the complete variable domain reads DAMVIQNPRYQVTQFGKPVTLSCSQTLNHNVMYWYQQKSSQAPKLLFHYYDKDFNNEADTPDNFQSRRPNTSFCFLDIRSPGLGDTAMYLCATSDISYEQYFGPGTRLTVT.

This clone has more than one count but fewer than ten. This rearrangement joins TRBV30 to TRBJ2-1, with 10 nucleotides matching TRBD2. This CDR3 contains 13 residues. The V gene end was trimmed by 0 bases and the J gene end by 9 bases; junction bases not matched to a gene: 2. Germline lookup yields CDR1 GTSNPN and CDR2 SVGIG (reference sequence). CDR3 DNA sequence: TGTGCCTGGAGTGTTCTAGCGGGGGCTGAGCAGTTCTTC. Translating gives CAWSVLAGAEQFF.

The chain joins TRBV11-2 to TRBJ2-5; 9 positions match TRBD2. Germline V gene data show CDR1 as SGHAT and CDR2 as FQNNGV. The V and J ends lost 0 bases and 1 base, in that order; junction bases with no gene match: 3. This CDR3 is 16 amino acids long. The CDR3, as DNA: TGTGCCAGCAGCTTAGATAGCGGGGGCGTCCAAGAGACCCAGTACTTC. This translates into CASSLDSGGVQETQYF. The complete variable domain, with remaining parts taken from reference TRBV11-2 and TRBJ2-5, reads EAGVAQSPRYKIIEKRQSVAFWCNPISGHATLYWYQQILGQGPKLLIQFQNNGVVDDSQLPKDRFSAERLKGVDSTLKIQPAKLEDSAVYLCASSLDSGGVQETQYFGPGTRLLVL.

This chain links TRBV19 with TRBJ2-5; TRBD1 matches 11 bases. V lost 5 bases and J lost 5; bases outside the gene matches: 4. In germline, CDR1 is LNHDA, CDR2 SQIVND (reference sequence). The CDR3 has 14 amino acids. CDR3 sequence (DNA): TGTGCCAGTAGTCTTGGGACAGGGGGGGAGACCCAGTACTTC. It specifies CASSLGTGGETQYF.

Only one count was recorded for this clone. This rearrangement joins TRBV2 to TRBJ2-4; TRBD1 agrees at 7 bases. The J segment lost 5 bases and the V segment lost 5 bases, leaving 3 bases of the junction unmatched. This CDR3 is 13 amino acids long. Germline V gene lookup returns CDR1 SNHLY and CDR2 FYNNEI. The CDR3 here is CASSPGTENIQYF. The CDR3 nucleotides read TGTGCCAGCAGTCCCGGGACAGAAAACATTCAGTACTTC.

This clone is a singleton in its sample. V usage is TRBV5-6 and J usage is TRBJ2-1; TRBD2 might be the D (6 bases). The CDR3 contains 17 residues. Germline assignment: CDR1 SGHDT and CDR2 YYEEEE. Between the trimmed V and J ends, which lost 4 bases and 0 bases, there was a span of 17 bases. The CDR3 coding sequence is TGTGCCAGCAGCGTCATTGGGGGGAGCAGCTCCTACAATGAGCAGTTCTTC. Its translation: CASSVIGGSSSYNEQFF.

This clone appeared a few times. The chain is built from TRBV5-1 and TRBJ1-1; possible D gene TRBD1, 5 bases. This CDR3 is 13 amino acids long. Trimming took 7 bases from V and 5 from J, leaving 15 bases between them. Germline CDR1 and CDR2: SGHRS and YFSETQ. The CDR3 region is CASSRDGGTEAFF. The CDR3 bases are TGCGCCAGCTCCAGGGACGGGGGAACTGAAGCTTTCTTT.

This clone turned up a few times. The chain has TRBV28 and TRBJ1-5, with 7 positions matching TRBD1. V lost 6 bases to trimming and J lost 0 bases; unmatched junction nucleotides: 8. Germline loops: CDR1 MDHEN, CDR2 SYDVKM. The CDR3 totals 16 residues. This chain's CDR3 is CASSFAGTASNQPQHF. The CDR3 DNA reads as TGTGCCAGCAGCTTTGCCGGGACAGCTAGCAATCAGCCCCAGCATTTT.

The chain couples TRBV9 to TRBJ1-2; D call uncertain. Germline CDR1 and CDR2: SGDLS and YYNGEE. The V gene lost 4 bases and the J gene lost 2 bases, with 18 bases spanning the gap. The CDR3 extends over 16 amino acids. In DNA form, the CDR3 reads TGTGCCAGCAGCCCGCGGCGTCAGTCCTCCAACTATGGCTACACCTTC. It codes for CASSPRRQSSNYGYTF.

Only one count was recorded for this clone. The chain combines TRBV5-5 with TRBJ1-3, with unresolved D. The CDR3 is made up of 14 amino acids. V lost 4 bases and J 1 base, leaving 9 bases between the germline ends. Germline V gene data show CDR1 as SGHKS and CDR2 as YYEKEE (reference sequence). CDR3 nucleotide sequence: TGTGCCAGCAGCCCTACTCGGTCTGGAAACACCATATATTTT. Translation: CASSPTRSGNTIYF.

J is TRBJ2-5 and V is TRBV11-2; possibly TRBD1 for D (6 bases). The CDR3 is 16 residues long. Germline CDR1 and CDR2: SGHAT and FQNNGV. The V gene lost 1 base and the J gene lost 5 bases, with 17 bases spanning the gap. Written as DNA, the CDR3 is TGTGCCAGCAGCTTAGGGGGACAACCACCTTCGGAGACCCAGTACTTC. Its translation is CASSLGGQPPSETQYF.

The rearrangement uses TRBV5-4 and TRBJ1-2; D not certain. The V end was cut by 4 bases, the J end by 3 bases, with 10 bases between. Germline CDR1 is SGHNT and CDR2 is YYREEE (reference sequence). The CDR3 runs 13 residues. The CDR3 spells CASSTDKYYGYTF. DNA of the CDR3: TGTGCCAGCAGCACCGACAAGTACTATGGCTACACCTTC. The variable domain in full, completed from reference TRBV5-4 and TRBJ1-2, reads ETGVTQSPTHLIKTRGQQVTLRCSSQSGHNTVSWYQQALGQGPQFIFQYYREEENGRGNFPPRFSGLQFPNYSSELNVNALELDDSALYLCASSTDKYYGYTFGSGTRLTVV.

The CDR3 coding sequence is TGTGCCAGCAGCTCTGACAACTACAGGGCCGCGGGGGGCAATCAGCCCCAGCATTTT. Translated: CASSSDNYRAAGGNQPQHF. The chain uses TRBV7-8 and TRBJ1-5; tentatively, D is TRBD1 (6 bases). This CDR3 spans 19 amino acids. The germline V and J ends were trimmed by 4 bases and 2 bases, with 24 bases remaining between them. Looked up from germline, CDR1 is SGHVS and CDR2 is FQNEAQ.